The clone carrying this T cell receptor (beta chain) was counted only a few times. Its antigen is unknown. This specimen belongs to a study of T cells in Graves' hyperthyroidism and ophthalmopathy. Study-wide findings and caveats: The majority of expanded thyroid clonotypes above 0.001 also appeared in blood.

This CDR3 has 13 amino acids. The V gene lost 3 bases and the J gene lost 3 bases, with 8 bases spanning the gap. Germline V gives CDR1 DFQATT, CDR2 SNEGSKA (reference sequence). TCR beta CDR3 sequences were amplified from RNA transcripts. An initial round of RT-PCR targeting the TCR CDR3 relied on the HTBI primer set. In TCRdb, the multiplex PCR reads were re-called with MiXCR into one record per CDR3 protein. The sample includes 450,000 to 650,000 distinct CDR3 sequences, over 15% of them seen just once. This receptor was taken from a woman younger than 35 with Graves' ophthalmopathy. Sample: blood. V usage is TRBV20-1 and J usage is TRBJ2-2; weak D call: TRBD1 (5 bases). The CDR3 sequence: CSASKGDTGELFF. CDR3 sequence (DNA): TGCAGTGCTAGCAAAGGGGACACCGGGGAGCTGTTTTTT.